This TCR beta chain was captured in a study of T cell repertoires in aging, cancer and after chemotherapy. Peripheral blood genomic DNA, not sorted cells or RNA, was the template. The ends were cut back, 6 bases at V and 1 base at J, with 12 bases in the middle. Germline CDR1 and CDR2: MNHNY and SVGAGI (reference sequence). CDR3 length: 14 amino acids. This clonotype occurred a few times. A mixed TRB-A/B primer pool amplified rearranged TRB by multiplex touch-down PCR. One entry per CDR3 protein results from TCRdb running MiXCR on the multiplex PCR reads. Here the sample spans 2,300 or so distinct CDR3 sequences, roughly 30% being singletons.

What was sequenced was blood. The chain has TRBV6-6 and TRBJ1-2; a possible D gene is TRBD1 (5 bases). This receptor was identified in a human donor with a solid tumor. The CDR3 protein is CASRTGNFNYGYTF. The CDR3 bases are TGTGCCAGCAGAACAGGAAATTTTAACTATGGCTACACCTTC.